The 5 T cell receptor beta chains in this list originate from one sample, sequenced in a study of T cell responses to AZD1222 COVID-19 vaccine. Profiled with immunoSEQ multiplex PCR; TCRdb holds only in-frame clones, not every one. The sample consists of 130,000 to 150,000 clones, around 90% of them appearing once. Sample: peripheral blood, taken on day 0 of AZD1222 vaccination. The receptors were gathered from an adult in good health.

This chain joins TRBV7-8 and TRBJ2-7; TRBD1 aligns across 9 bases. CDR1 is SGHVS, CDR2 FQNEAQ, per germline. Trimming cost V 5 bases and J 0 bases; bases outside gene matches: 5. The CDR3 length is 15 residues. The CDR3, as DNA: TGTGCCAGCAGCCTGGGGACAGGGCGCTCCTACGAGCAGTACTTC. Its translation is CASSLGTGRSYEQYF.

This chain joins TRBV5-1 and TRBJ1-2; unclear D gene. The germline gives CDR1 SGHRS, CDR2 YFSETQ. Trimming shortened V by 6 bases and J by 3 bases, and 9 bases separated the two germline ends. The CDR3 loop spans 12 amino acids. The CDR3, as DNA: TGCGCCAGCATTCGGAACGACTATGGCTACACCTTC. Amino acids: CASIRNDYGYTF.

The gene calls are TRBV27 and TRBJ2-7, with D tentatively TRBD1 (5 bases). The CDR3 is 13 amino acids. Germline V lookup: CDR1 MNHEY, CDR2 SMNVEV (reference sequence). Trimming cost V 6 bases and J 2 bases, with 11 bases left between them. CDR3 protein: CASSQAGTYEQYF. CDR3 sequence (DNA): TGTGCCAGCAGCCAGGCAGGGACCTACGAGCAGTACTTC.

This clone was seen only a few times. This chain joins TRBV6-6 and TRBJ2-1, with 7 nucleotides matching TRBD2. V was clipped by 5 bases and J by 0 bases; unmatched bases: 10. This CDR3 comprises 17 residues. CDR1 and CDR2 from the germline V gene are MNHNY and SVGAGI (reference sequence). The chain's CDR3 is CASSPRHRGSSYNEQFF. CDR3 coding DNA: TGTGCCAGCAGTCCCCGACACCGCGGGAGCTCCTACAATGAGCAGTTCTTC.

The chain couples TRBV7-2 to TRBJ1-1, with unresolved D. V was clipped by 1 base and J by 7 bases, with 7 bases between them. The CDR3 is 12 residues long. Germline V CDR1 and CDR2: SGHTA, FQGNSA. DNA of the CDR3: TGTGCCAGCAGCTTAGGACAAGTTGAAGCTTTCTTT. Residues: CASSLGQVEAFF.